The sample holds a few counts of the clone carrying this T cell receptor (beta chain). Its antigen is not known. There were at least 5 micrograms of total RNA extracted from every sample. This CDR3 has 15 residues. Per germline, CDR1 LGHNA and CDR2 YNFKEQ. V lost 3 bases and J lost 7, with 16 bases in between. The data were obtained in a study of blood T cells in healthy people across ages. Whole-study findings and limits: PBMCs went unsorted, and a conclusive naive versus antigen-experienced comparison was therefore prevented. Long-lived donors had more naive CD4+ cells and higher diversity than aged donors.

It was with a sample-barcoded 5' primer and a J-beta primer mix that a second PCR of roughly 6 to 11 cycles was run. There were at least 3 million CDR3-containing paired-end reads obtained from each sample. A single record per CDR3 protein comes from TCRdb applying MiXCR to the 5' RACE reads. The sample shows some 1,800,000 distinct CDR3 sequences, 39% of them seen only once. Sequenced input: blood. The clonotype comes from a human donor in good health. The chain recombines TRBV4-2 with TRBJ2-1, with D possibly matching TRBD2 (6 bases). This chain's CDR3 is CASSQASDYMNEQFF. The CDR3 bases are TGTGCCAGCAGCCAGGCTAGCGATTATATGAATGAGCAGTTCTTC.